This is a list of T cell receptor beta chains from one sample in a study of post-analysis software for immune sequencing data. A single record per CDR3 protein comes from TCRdb applying MiXCR to the PCR reads. The table lists approximately 730,000 distinct CDR3 sequences, 25% to 30% of them singletons. Sequencing was done on a sample of blood. The receptors stem from a girl aged 5-17 years with multiple sclerosis. CDR3s include the opening cysteine and the closing phenylalanine or tryptophan. D genes are given only for firm matches. Clone size is shown for a subset of rows, as once, few, many or a class of expanded clone.

v_gene,d_gene,j_gene,abundance,CDR3aa,CDR3nt
TRBV15,TRBD2,TRBJ2-1,-,CATSSLGGGLFNEQFF,TGTGCCACCAGCAGCCTGGGGGGGGGTTTGTTCAATGAGCAGTTCTTC
TRBV20-1,-,TRBJ1-1,-,CSAREGVAEAFF,TGCAGTGCTAGAGAGGGAGTCGCTGAAGCTTTCTTT
TRBV28,-,TRBJ2-2,few,CASSFVGDETNTGELFF,TGTGCCAGCAGTTTTGTTGGGGATGAAACGAACACCGGGGAGCTGTTTTTT
TRBV27,TRBD2,TRBJ2-1,-,CASSLSTSGIADEQFF,TGTGCCAGCAGTTTATCTACTAGCGGGATAGCTGATGAGCAGTTCTTC
TRBV12-5,-,TRBJ2-2,few,CASGLPSVNRGGTGELFF,TGTGCTAGTGGTTTGCCCTCGGTTAACAGGGGGGGCACCGGGGAGCTGTTTTTT
TRBV12-3/TRBV12-4,TRBD1,TRBJ2-1,-,CASSGTGGKETQFF,TGTGCCAGCAGCGGGACAGGGGGCAAAGAGACCCAGTTCTTC
TRBV20-1,-,TRBJ2-3,few,CSASGRDTQYF,TGCAGTGCGTCCGGAAGGGATACGCAGTATTTT
TRBV7-2,-,TRBJ1-6,few,CASSSLPRSPLHF,TGTGCCAGCAGCTCCCTCCCGCGCTCACCCCTCCACTTT
TRBV20-1,-,TRBJ2-7,-,CSALDGEQYF,TGCAGTGCTTTGGATGGTGAGCAGTACTTC
TRBV11-2,-,TRBJ2-7,-,CASSDPWNLGDIAYEQYF,TGTGCCAGCAGCGACCCGTGGAACCTGGGGGATATTGCCTACGAGCAGTACTTC
TRBV6-2/TRBV6-3,-,TRBJ2-1,-,CATQGRKFIEQFF,TGTGCCACCCAGGGTCGTAAGTTCATTGAGCAGTTCTTC
TRBV5-1,-,TRBJ2-2,once,CASSQVGLSNTGELFF,TGCGCCAGCAGCCAAGTGGGACTTTCGAACACCGGGGAGCTGTTTTTT
TRBV18,-,TRBJ1-6,few,CASSPKSDSPLHF,TGTGCCAGCTCACCAAAGTCCGATTCACCCCTCCACTTT
TRBV27,TRBD2,TRBJ2-3,-,CASSKRGPILTDTQYF,TGTGCCAGCAGTAAGCGGGGTCCTATCCTCACAGATACGCAGTATTTT
TRBV20-1,TRBD2,TRBJ2-1,many,CSARESVGVAGEQFF,TGCAGTGCTAGAGAGTCCGTGGGGGTAGCGGGTGAGCAGTTCTTC
TRBV5-1,-,TRBJ2-5,-,CASSLQRTQETQYF,TGCGCCAGCAGCTTGCAGCGTACCCAAGAGACCCAGTACTTC
TRBV14,-,TRBJ2-5,-,CASSQGLLRSQETQYF,TGTGCCAGCAGCCAAGGACTATTGCGGTCCCAAGAGACCCAGTACTTC
TRBV6-1,-,TRBJ2-4,few,CASSVRAKVAKNIQYF,TGTGCCAGCAGTGTAAGGGCTAAGGTAGCCAAAAACATTCAGTACTTC
TRBV5-6,-,TRBJ2-5,-,CASSLVWSQGETQYF,TGTGCCAGCAGCTTGGTTTGGTCCCAAGGGGAGACCCAGTACTTC
TRBV6-2/TRBV6-3,-,TRBJ2-7,-,CASSNPTYEQYF,TGTGCCAGCAGTAACCCTACCTACGAGCAGTACTTC
TRBV12-3/TRBV12-4,-,TRBJ2-5,many,CASRLEEETQYF,TGTGCCAGCAGATTAGAAGAGGAGACCCAGTACTTC
TRBV6-1,-,TRBJ2-7,-,CASSGAGLSSYEQYF,TGTGCCAGCAGTGGTGCGGGACTTAGCTCCTACGAGCAGTACTTC
TRBV6-1,-,TRBJ1-1,-,CASSEVLSEAFF,TGTGCCAGCAGTGAAGTCTTATCTGAAGCTTTCTTT
TRBV10-1,-,TRBJ2-7,-,CARGSRESYEQYF,TGCGCCAGAGGCTCCCGGGAGAGTTACGAGCAGTACTTC
TRBV20-1,-,TRBJ1-5,-,CSAPYEEGNQPQHF,TGCAGTGCCCCCTACGAGGAGGGCAATCAGCCCCAGCATTTT
TRBV5-1,TRBD1,TRBJ2-1,few,CASGPFRDRGSDEQFF,TGCGCCAGCGGCCCTTTCAGGGACAGGGGGAGTGATGAGCAGTTCTTC
TRBV2,-,TRBJ2-1,many,CASSVGQGADNEQFF,TGTGCCAGCAGTGTAGGGCAGGGAGCGGACAATGAGCAGTTCTTC
TRBV27,-,TRBJ2-3,-,CASSYRSDTQYF,TGTGCCAGCAGTTACCGATCAGATACGCAGTATTTT
TRBV7-9,TRBD2,TRBJ2-5,-,CASTTHQGLASIQETQYF,TGTGCCAGCACCACTCATCAGGGACTAGCGAGCATCCAAGAGACCCAGTACTTC
TRBV7-2,-,TRBJ2-7,-,CASSLASTQVADVQYF,TGTGCCAGCAGCTTAGCCTCGACGCAGGTGGCGGACGTGCAGTACTTC
TRBV20-1,TRBD1,TRBJ2-3,few,CSAPTRTGVTDTQYF,TGCAGTGCCCCCACGCGAACAGGGGTCACAGATACGCAGTATTTT
TRBV28,-,TRBJ1-2,few,CASSNGQHYGYTF,TGTGCCAGCAGCAACGGACAGCACTATGGCTACACCTTC
TRBV7-9,TRBD1,TRBJ1-2,-,CASSSRDRVHHGYTF,TGTGCCAGCAGCTCCCGGGACAGGGTACATCATGGCTACACCTTC
TRBV2,TRBD2,TRBJ2-3,-,CASSVRTSGRAADTQYF,TGTGCCAGCAGTGTTCGGACTAGCGGGAGGGCGGCAGATACGCAGTATTTT
TRBV28,-,TRBJ2-7,-,CASSPADRKYEQYF,TGTGCCAGCAGTCCGGCTGACAGGAAGTACGAGCAGTACTTC
TRBV20-1,-,TRBJ1-2,many,CSAFGQLRSDGGYTF,TGCAGTGCTTTTGGACAACTGCGGTCTGACGGTGGCTACACCTTC
TRBV24-1,TRBD2,TRBJ2-7,-,CATRGLAGGKETRYF,TGTGCCACCAGAGGACTAGCGGGAGGGAAAGAGACCCGGTACTTC
TRBV27,TRBD1,TRBJ1-2,-,CASRRQGPITIANYGYTF,TGTGCCAGCAGACGACAGGGACCTATAACAATCGCTAACTATGGCTACACCTTC
TRBV9,-,TRBJ2-3,few,CASSVSDSDTQYF,TGTGCCAGCAGCGTATCGGATTCAGATACGCAGTATTTT
TRBV7-9,-,TRBJ2-3,-,CASSLAIDTDTQYF,TGTGCCAGCAGCTTAGCTATTGACACAGATACGCAGTATTTT
TRBV7-9,TRBD1,TRBJ2-6,few,CASSFRRGQFAGANVLTF,TGTGCCAGCAGCTTTCGTAGGGGGCAGTTCGCTGGGGCCAACGTCCTGACTTTC
TRBV2,TRBD2,TRBJ2-3,-,CASRPLAVPDTQYF,TGTGCCAGCAGACCACTAGCGGTCCCAGATACGCAGTATTTT
TRBV7-9,-,TRBJ2-5,few,CASTHTRDRYQETQYF,TGTGCCAGCACCCACACCCGGGACCGGTACCAAGAGACCCAGTACTTC
TRBV6-6,-,TRBJ2-5,few,CASSYSLARETQYF,TGTGCCAGCAGTTACTCCCTTGCCCGTGAGACCCAGTACTTC
TRBV3-1,-,TRBJ1-1,-,CASSRDIQGRVRNTEAFF,TGTGCCAGCAGCCGCGATATACAGGGACGGGTAAGGAACACTGAAGCTTTCTTT
TRBV9,-,TRBJ2-1,-,CASSALASATDEQFF,TGTGCCAGCAGCGCCCTAGCGAGCGCCACGGATGAGCAGTTCTTC